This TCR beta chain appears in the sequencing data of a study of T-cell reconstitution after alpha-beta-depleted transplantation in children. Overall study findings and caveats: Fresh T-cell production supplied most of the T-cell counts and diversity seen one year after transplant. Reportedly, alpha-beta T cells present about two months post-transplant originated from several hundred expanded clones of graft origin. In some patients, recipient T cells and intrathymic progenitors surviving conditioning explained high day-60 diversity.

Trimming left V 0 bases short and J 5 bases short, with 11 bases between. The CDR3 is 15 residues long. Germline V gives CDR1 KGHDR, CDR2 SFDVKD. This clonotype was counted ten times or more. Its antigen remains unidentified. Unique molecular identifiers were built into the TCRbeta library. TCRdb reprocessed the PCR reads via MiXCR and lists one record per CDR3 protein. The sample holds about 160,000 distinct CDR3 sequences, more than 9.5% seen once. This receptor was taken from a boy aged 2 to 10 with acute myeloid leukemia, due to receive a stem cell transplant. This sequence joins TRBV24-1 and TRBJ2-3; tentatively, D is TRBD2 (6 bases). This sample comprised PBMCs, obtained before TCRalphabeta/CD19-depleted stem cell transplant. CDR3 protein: CATSDLSEGRDTQYF. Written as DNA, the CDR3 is TGTGCCACCAGTGATTTGTCGGAGGGGAGAGATACGCAGTATTTT.